The 21 T cell receptor beta chains below all came from one sample that was sequenced in a study of OX40 agonist ivuxolimab in advanced cancers. Sequencing was performed with immunoSEQ multiplex PCR; in TCRdb, only in-frame clones are kept and a portion is missing. The table lists about 19,000 clones, roughly 87% of them singletons. Material: CD4+ or CD8+ T cells sorted from blood, obtained in a trial of the OX40 agonist ivuxolimab. The receptors here all came from an adult with an advanced solid tumor such as melanoma, head and neck, liver or kidney cancer.

V usage is TRBV10-1 and J usage is TRBJ2-2; tentatively, D is TRBD1 (5 bases). V lost 2 bases and J 4 bases, leaving 5 bases between the germline ends. Germline V lookup: CDR1 WNHNN, CDR2 SYGVQD (reference sequence). The CDR3 spans 13 residues. CDR3 in amino acids: CASSERGTGELFF. The CDR3 DNA reads as TGCGCCAGCAGTGAGAGGGGCACCGGGGAGCTGTTTTTT.

The CDR3 loop is CASSLSAKGGYTF. In DNA, the CDR3 is TGTGCCAGCAGCTTATCGGCAAAAGGAGGCTACACCTTC. The rearrangement links TRBV7-9 to TRBJ1-2; D ambiguous. The germline V and J ends were trimmed by 2 bases and 8 bases, with 12 bases remaining between them. The CDR3 is 13 residues long. Germline values: CDR1 SEHNR, CDR2 FQNEAQ (reference sequence).

V is TRBV9 and J is TRBJ2-3; D call uncertain. The CDR3 consists of 13 residues. V lost 5 bases and J lost 2, with 9 bases in between. Looked up from germline, CDR1 is SGDLS and CDR2 is YYNGEE. The CDR3: CASSPTATDTQYF. The DNA for the CDR3 is TGTGCCAGCAGTCCTACGGCCACAGATACGCAGTATTTT.

V is TRBV5-6 and J is TRBJ1-4; D ambiguous. The CDR3 is 14 amino acids. Germline V lookup: CDR1 SGHDT, CDR2 YYEEEE. The ends were cut back, 4 bases at V and 0 bases at J, with 7 bases in the middle. The CDR3 DNA is TGTGCCAGCAGCCCCCCGGCAACTAATGAAAAACTGTTTTTT. This gives the protein CASSPPATNEKLFF.

The chain uses TRBV27 and TRBJ2-7; D uncertain. Germline V lookup: CDR1 MNHEY, CDR2 SMNVEV (reference sequence). CDR3 length: 13 amino acids. Between the trimmed V and J ends, which lost 1 base and 1 base, there was a span of 5 bases. CDR3 loop: CASSLFSSYEQYF. CDR3 sequence (DNA): TGTGCCAGCAGTTTATTTTCTTCCTACGAGCAGTACTTC.

The rearrangement uses TRBV11-3 and TRBJ2-5; D is ambiguous. CDR3 length: 15 residues. The V gene lost 2 bases and the J gene lost 3 bases, with 13 bases spanning the gap. Germline-derived CDR1 and CDR2 are SGHNT and YENEEA. This CDR3 is CASSLLKKLKETQYF. The CDR3 DNA is TGTGCCAGCAGCTTATTGAAGAAATTAAAAGAGACCCAGTACTTC.

The chain employs TRBV27 and TRBJ1-2, with D perhaps matching TRBD1 (6 bases). Germline CDR1 and CDR2: MNHEY and SMNVEV (reference sequence). The ends were cut back, 2 bases at V and 7 bases at J, with 20 bases in the middle. The CDR3 runs 16 residues. The CDR3: CASSLRGGRGAVGYTF. As DNA, the CDR3 is TGTGCCAGCAGTTTAAGGGGGGGCCGGGGGGCGGTTGGCTACACCTTC.

The chain has TRBV28 and TRBJ2-7, with TRBD1 matching 9 bases. Germline CDR1 and CDR2: MDHEN and SYDVKM. This CDR3 region has 12 residues. Trimming cost V 10 bases and J 3 bases; bases outside gene matches: 4. The CDR3 DNA sequence: TGTGCCACTGAGGACAGGGGCTACGAGCAGTACTTC. Translating it yields CATEDRGYEQYF.

The rearrangement uses TRBV29-1 and TRBJ2-7; 10 bases are a match to TRBD2. The V segment lost 4 bases and the J segment 1 base; nucleotides outside the gene matches: 4. Germline CDR1 SQVTM, CDR2 ANQGSEA. The CDR3 is 14 residues long. CDR3 bases: TGCAGCGTTGGGGGGACTAGCGAGTCCTACGAGCAGTACTTC. Amino acid sequence: CSVGGTSESYEQYF.

This clone appeared a single time. The chain employs TRBV4-1 and TRBJ2-1, with 10 bases lining up with TRBD2. The CDR3 consists of 15 residues. Germline V gene sequence: CDR1 MGHRA, CDR2 YSYEKL. V lost 0 bases and J lost 16; bases outside the gene matches: 12. The CDR3 loop reads CASSQDSLAGAAGFF. DNA of the CDR3: TGCGCCAGCAGCCAAGATTCCCTAGCGGGAGCCGCTGGATTCTTC.

This sequence joins TRBV4-3 and TRBJ2-1; D assignment may be TRBD1 or TRBD2 (5 bases each). Trimming took 4 bases from V and 2 from J, leaving 15 bases between them. The CDR3 is made up of 16 amino acids. Germline V CDR1 and CDR2: LGHNA, YSLEER. CDR3 in amino acids: CASSPRNGGPYNEQFF. Written as DNA, the CDR3 is TGCGCCAGCAGCCCCCGGAATGGGGGACCCTACAATGAGCAGTTCTTC.

For the CDR3, the DNA is TGTGCCAGCAGCTTCTCCGGGCCCGGGGAGCTGTTTTTT. This codes for CASSFSGPGELFF. This chain connects TRBV7-3 to TRBJ2-2, with D hard to call. Germline V gene lookup returns CDR1 SGHTA and CDR2 FQGTGA. V was cut by 3 bases and J by 6 bases, with 8 bases left in between. This CDR3 has 13 amino acids.

The rearrangement links TRBV2 to TRBJ2-7; possible D gene TRBD2, 5 bases. Per the germline V gene, CDR1 is SNHLY and CDR2 is FYNNEI. The CDR3 totals 10 residues. Between the trimmed V and J ends, which lost 8 bases and 9 bases, there was a span of 11 bases. CDR3 amino acids: CASWSSGQYF. DNA for the CDR3: TGTGCCAGCTGGTCCAGCGGGCAGTACTTC. The full variable domain, with the rest looked up from reference TRBV2 and TRBJ2-7, is EPEVTQTPSHQVTQMGQEVILRCVPISNHLYFYWYRQILGQKVEFLVSFYNNEISEKSEIFDDQFSVERPDGSNFTLKIRSTKLEDSAMYFCASWSSGQYFGPGTRLTVT.

The chain links TRBV28 to TRBJ2-7; TRBD2 is a possible D gene (7 bases). Looked up from germline, CDR1 is MDHEN and CDR2 is SYDVKM. Trimming left V 4 bases short and J 5 bases short, with 12 bases between. CDR3 length: 13 amino acids. This CDR3 reads CASSSPGGDEQYF. DNA of the CDR3: TGTGCCAGCAGTTCACCGGGGGGCGACGAGCAGTACTTC.

Regarding this clone: One junction end does not reproduce the germline sequence, and a read error may be involved. The V and J genes are TRBV7-9 and TRBJ2-7, with D possibly matching TRBD2 (6 bases). The CDR3 length is 14 residues. Germline V gene sequence: CDR1 SEHNR, CDR2 FQNEAQ (reference sequence). This chain's CDR3 is CVSSPGLLLYEQYF. The CDR3 region has the DNA TGTGTCAGCAGCCCGGGACTTCTCCTCTACGAGCAGTACTTC.

The DNA for the CDR3 is TGTGCCAGCAGTTACGGGTTGAACTATGGCTACACCTTC. This sequence encodes CASSYGLNYGYTF. V gene TRBV6-6 combines with J gene TRBJ1-2, with D hard to call. From germline, CDR1 is MNHNY and CDR2 SVGAGI (reference sequence). V lost 2 bases to trimming and J lost 2 bases, with 6 bases between them. CDR3 length: 13 amino acids.

V and J are TRBV5-6 and TRBJ1-2; TRBD1 might be the D (5 bases). The CDR3 runs to 13 residues. V gave up 7 bases and J gave up 3 bases, with 13 bases separating them. Germline V gives CDR1 SGHDT, CDR2 YYEEEE. CDR3 DNA sequence: TGTGCCAGCGGGATCCTGGGGGACTATGGCTACACCTTC. Its translation is CASGILGDYGYTF.

The sample holds a few counts of this clone. The gene calls are TRBV9 and TRBJ2-3; D possibly corresponds to TRBD1 (6 bases). CDR1 is SGDLS and CDR2 is YYNGEE in the germline V gene. Deletions cut 0 bases from V and 4 bases from J, with 15 bases between. CDR3 length: 16 residues. CDR3 DNA sequence: TGTGCCAGCAGCGTAGGCTTCGGGACATTCGCAGATACGCAGTATTTT. This translates into CASSVGFGTFADTQYF.

The J gene is TRBJ2-1, the V gene TRBV7-3, with 11 bases that match TRBD2. V lost 2 bases, J lost 1 base, and 4 bases stayed unmatched. CDR3 length equals 17 residues. Germline V gene sequence: CDR1 SGHTA, CDR2 FQGTGA. The CDR3 DNA reads as TGTGCCAGCAGCTTATTAGGGACTAGCGGTTCCTACAATGAGCAGTTCTTC. It codes for CASSLLGTSGSYNEQFF.

The rearrangement uses TRBV28 and TRBJ2-1, with TRBD2 matching 7 bases. This CDR3 is built from 16 residues. Per germline, CDR1 MDHEN and CDR2 SYDVKM. V shed 5 bases and J 0 bases; nucleotides not matched to a gene: 7. In DNA, the CDR3 is TGTGCCAGCAGTCCACGAGCGGGAAGCTCCTACAATGAGCAGTTCTTC. This gives the protein CASSPRAGSSYNEQFF.

The V and J genes are TRBV13 and TRBJ2-1; perhaps TRBD2 as D (6 bases). V was pared by 4 bases and J by 0 bases, with 16 bases between. The germline V gene encodes CDR1 PRHDT and CDR2 FYEKMQ (reference sequence). This CDR3 comprises 17 residues. The CDR3 coding sequence is TGTGCCAGCAGCTGGGGTGGGGGGTACCGCTCCTACAATGAGCAGTTCTTC. This translates into CASSWGGGYRSYNEQFF.